This note documents a single TCR beta chain sequence. After removal of 5 bases from V and 2 bases from J, the junction contained 5 bases not matched to a gene. The CDR3 extends over 16 amino acids. In germline, CDR1 is MNHEY, CDR2 SMNVEV (reference sequence). These data are taken from a study of cytomegalovirus exposure and HLA in healthy donors. The PCR employed 60 Vbeta primers together with 13 Jbeta primers. Here immunoSEQ multiplex PCR was the method, and the copy in TCRdb shows in-frame clones only, minus some. The table records 150,000 or so clones, about 80% of them present only once. Sequenced material: PBMCs. The chain carries TRBV27 and TRBJ1-4; 10 bases fit TRBD1. The sequence was collected from a woman in her thirties or forties in good health and CMV-seronegative. CDR3 sequence (DNA): TGTGCCAGCAGTCTCAGGACAGGGGGGACTAATGAAAAACTGTTTTTT. Protein product: CASSLRTGGTNEKLFF.